The 13 T cell receptor beta chains below all came from one sample that was sequenced in a study of cytomegalovirus exposure and HLA in healthy donors. PCR used 60 Vbeta primers and 13 Jbeta primers. Data came from immunoSEQ multiplex PCR; TCRdb stores just in-frame clones and leaves some out. The table lists approximately 100,000 clones, around 62% of them singletons. Sequenced: PBMCs. The receptors were gathered from a man between 25 and 39 years old in good health and CMV-seropositive.

This clone was picked up a small number of times. V gene TRBV10-3 combines with J gene TRBJ2-3, with 9 bases lining up with TRBD2. V lost 3 bases and J lost 3; bases outside the gene matches: 7. The CDR3 totals 16 residues. Germline values: CDR1 ENHRY, CDR2 SYGVKD. CDR3 protein: CAISDPRGGRTDTQYF. The DNA for the CDR3 is TGTGCCATCAGTGATCCGCGGGGGGGCAGAACAGATACGCAGTATTTT.

The chain uses TRBV5-4 and TRBJ1-2, with D tentatively TRBD1 (6 bases). V dropped 0 bases and J dropped 8 bases, with 14 bases sitting between them. The CDR3 covers 14 residues. Germline V gene data show CDR1 as SGHNT and CDR2 as YYREEE (reference sequence). The CDR3 region has the DNA TGTGCCAGCAGCTTGGGGGGACACGTTAGGGGCTACACCTTC. It codes for CASSLGGHVRGYTF.

This chain joins TRBV4-1 and TRBJ1-6; TRBD1 matches 7 bases. With 4 bases clipped from V and 6 bases from J, the junction kept 6 bases outside the gene matches. This CDR3 comprises 15 residues. Looked up from germline, CDR1 is MGHRA and CDR2 is YSYEKL. CDR3 protein: CASSPNDRVNSPLHF. DNA for the CDR3: TGCGCCAGCAGCCCTAATGACAGGGTTAATTCACCCCTCCACTTT.

The chain joins TRBV9 to TRBJ2-1; weak D call: TRBD2 (5 bases). V lost 0 bases and J 9 bases, leaving 16 bases between the germline ends. Germline V gene lookup returns CDR1 SGDLS and CDR2 YYNGEE. This CDR3 region has 15 residues. In DNA, the CDR3 is TGTGCCAGCAGCGTAGGAGTACTAGTGGGCAGTGAGCAGTTCTTC. This sequence encodes CASSVGVLVGSEQFF. The whole variable domain, remainder taken from reference TRBV9 and TRBJ2-1, is DSGVTQTPKHLITATGQRVTLRCSPRSGDLSVYWYQQSLDQGLQFLIQYYNGEERAKGNILERFSAQQFPDLHSELNLSSLELGDSALYFCASSVGVLVGSEQFFGPGTRLTVL.

In its sample, this clone was seen a few times. The chain has TRBV25-1 and TRBJ1-4; TRBD1 might be the D (6 bases). This CDR3 is 12 amino acids long. Germline CDR1 MGHDK, CDR2 SYGVNS. V lost 7 bases, J lost 4 bases, and 7 bases lay in between. The CDR3 loop is CASTRGNEKLFF. CDR3 nucleotide sequence: TGTGCCAGCACCAGGGGTAATGAAAAACTGTTTTTT.

This chain uses TRBV11-2 with TRBJ1-3; 8 bases align to TRBD1. The CDR3 runs to 14 residues. V dropped 5 bases and J dropped 2; count of bases not matched to a gene: 2. The germline CDR1 and CDR2 sequences are SGHAT and FQNNGV. For the CDR3, the DNA is TGTGCCAGCAGCCTGACAGGGGCTGGAAACACCATATATTTT. Its protein product is CASSLTGAGNTIYF. The full variable domain, its missing parts supplied by reference TRBV11-2 and TRBJ1-3, is EAGVAQSPRYKIIEKRQSVAFWCNPISGHATLYWYQQILGQGPKLLIQFQNNGVVDDSQLPKDRFSAERLKGVDSTLKIQPAKLEDSAVYLCASSLTGAGNTIYFGEGSWLTVV.

The chain links TRBV10-3 to TRBJ2-7; no clear D gene. Trimming took off 6 bases at V and 1 base at J, with 7 bases between the two ends. Germline V lookup: CDR1 ENHRY, CDR2 SYGVKD. The CDR3 totals 12 residues. CDR3 loop: CAISDGSYEQYF. The CDR3 DNA is TGTGCCATCAGCGACGGGTCCTACGAGCAGTACTTC.

This rearrangement joins TRBV2 to TRBJ1-2; D might be TRBD1 (5 bases). Trimming removed 5 bases from V and 8 bases from J, with 15 bases in between. This CDR3 has 13 amino acids. The V gene's germline CDR1 is SNHLY and CDR2 FYNNEI. The CDR3 reads CASSTDRFAGYTF. CDR3 nucleotides: TGTGCCAGCAGTACCGACAGATTTGCGGGCTACACCTTC.

V usage is TRBV6-5 and J usage is TRBJ1-4, with 8 bases fitting TRBD1. Germline CDR1 reads MNHEY; CDR2 reads SVGAGI. This CDR3 spans 13 amino acids. Losses at the gene ends were 6 bases for V and 7 bases for J; bases not matched to a gene: 4. The CDR3 is CASSRTGSEKLFF. The CDR3 bases are TGTGCCAGCAGCCGGACAGGGAGTGAAAAACTGTTTTTT.

The gene calls are TRBV6-5 and TRBJ2-5; TRBD2 matches 9 bases. Germline CDR1 reads MNHEY; CDR2 reads SVGAGI. V lost 2 bases to trimming and J lost 0 bases; unmatched junction nucleotides: 4. There are 16 residues in the CDR3. The CDR3 sequence is CASSYGLAGNQETQYF. DNA for the CDR3: TGTGCCAGCAGTTACGGTCTAGCGGGGAACCAAGAGACCCAGTACTTC.

The rearrangement joins TRBV19 to TRBJ1-1; no clear D gene. The germline gives CDR1 LNHDA, CDR2 SQIVND (reference sequence). The CDR3 extends over 15 amino acids. The V end lost 1 base, the J end lost 4 bases, and 13 bases lay between the germline ends. The CDR3 sequence is CASSIGSGFSTEAFF. The DNA of the CDR3 is TGTGCCAGTAGTATAGGGTCGGGATTTTCCACTGAAGCTTTCTTT.

A single count supports this clone. V and J are TRBV4-1 and TRBJ2-1, with 11 bases matching TRBD2. The CDR3 is 15 residues long. Germline loops: CDR1 MGHRA, CDR2 YSYEKL. The J segment lost 9 bases and the V segment lost 7 bases, leaving 11 bases of the junction unmatched. The CDR3 region is CASTVVPSGGSEQFF. The CDR3 DNA sequence: TGCGCCAGCACCGTTGTCCCTAGCGGGGGGTCTGAGCAGTTCTTC.

V gene TRBV9 combines with J gene TRBJ2-1, with 14 nucleotides matching TRBD2. Unmatched junction bases numbered 7, after V lost 4 bases and J lost 4 bases. This CDR3 spans 17 amino acids. The germline V gene encodes CDR1 SGDLS and CDR2 YYNGEE. The CDR3 nucleotides are TGTGCCAGCAGCTCCCGACTAGCGGGGGGGCGATACAATGAGCAGTTCTTC. It is translated as CASSSRLAGGRYNEQFF.